Below are 30 T cell receptor delta chains sequenced from a single sample in a study of gamma delta lymphoproliferative disorders and STAT genes (dated by TCRdb to 2016 to 2018). The library was made by multiplex PCR. The sequencer was an Illumina MiSeq. Clone calls in TCRdb were regenerated from the public reads with CATT, after which identical DNA sequences shared one row. This sample holds about 3,400 delta-chain clones; roughly 1.2% were observed only once. The biggest ten clones account for over 20% of the sample. For both patients and controls, peripheral blood mononuclear cells were isolated, and the genomic DNA from these cells was used for TCR sequencing. The specimen was blood. Every receptor here comes from a human donor in good health.

Details on this clone: This likely reflects a read error, since a far larger clone is one base away. This specimen includes other DNA sequences encoding the same CDR3. The rearrangement links TRDV2 to TRDJ3; D is unresolved. The CDR3 contains 23 residues. The germline V gene encodes CDR1 GEAIGNYY and CDR2 EKD. Between the trimmed V and J ends, which lost 0 bases and 0 bases, there was a span of 26 bases. The CDR3 spells CACDTVLGVTGGTNSWDTRQMFF. CDR3 DNA sequence: TGTGCCTGTGACACCGTGTTGGGAGTTACCGGTGGAACAAACTCCTGGGACACCCGACAGATGTTTTTC.

Note on this clone: TCRdb assigns this DNA the protein of a much larger clone, which departs from its translation at residue 12; this likely reflects a read error, and the protein shown comes from translating the DNA. The V gene is TRDV2, the J gene TRDJ1, with D maybe TRDD3 (6 bases). The CDR3 length is 16 residues. Germline CDR1 is GEAIGNYY and CDR2 is EKD. CDR3 nucleotide sequence: TGTGCCTGTGACGGGCTAGGGGGACTTAACACCGAAAAACTCATCTTT. Protein product: CACDGLGGLNTEKLIF.

Concerning this clone: This DNA's translation differs at residue 12 from TCRdb's protein, which comes from a much larger clone; a read error is likely, and the protein shown is translated from the DNA. The chain uses TRDV2 and TRDJ1; TRDD3 agrees at 8 bases. Germline CDR1 and CDR2: GEAIGNYY and EKD. The CDR3 length is 15 residues. The DNA of the CDR3 is TGTGCCTGTGACTCCTGGGGGACCCCGGGGGATAGACTCATCTTT. It yields the protein CACDSWGTPGDRLIF.

Remarks on this clone: Since a far larger clone is one base different, this is likely a read error. In the same sample, other DNA sequences code for this CDR3. The genes are TRDV2 and TRDJ1, with a weak D call TRDD3 (5 bases). Trimming shortened V by 0 bases and J by 0 bases, and 22 bases separated the two germline ends. The V gene's germline CDR1 is GEAIGNYY and CDR2 EKD. CDR3 length: 19 amino acids. The CDR3 reads CACDTISRGSDQNTDKLIF. Here the CDR3 DNA reads TGTGCCTGTGACACCATCTCGAGGGGGTCGGACCAGAACACCGATAAACTCATCTTT.

This clone has only a few counts. TCRdb attributes to this sequence the protein of a much larger clone, which differs from the DNA translation at residue 3; a read error is likely, and the protein displayed is translated from the DNA. The rearrangement joins TRDV2 to TRDJ1, with unresolved D. Per the germline V gene, CDR1 is GEAIGNYY and CDR2 is EKD. This CDR3 has 14 amino acids. For the CDR3, the DNA is TGTGCCCGTGACACGCTGACCTACACCGATAAACTCATCTTT. Translated, it gives CARDTLTYTDKLIF.

A remark on this clone: This probably arose from a read error, given a far larger clone one base away. The same CDR3 is also encoded by other DNA sequences in this sample. The rearrangement links TRDV2 to TRDJ1; 13 bases fit TRDD3. J was trimmed by 0 bases and V by 1 base; bases with no gene match: 25. Germline assignment: CDR1 GEAIGNYY and CDR2 EKD. The CDR3 contains 24 residues. In nucleotides, the CDR3 is TGTGCCTGTGACACTTTGGGTCTTAGACTGGGGGATACGGAAACCGACCTGTACACCGATAAACTCATCTTT. Its translation is CACDTLGLRLGDTETDLYTDKLIF.

About this clone: The protein recorded in TCRdb matches a much larger clone and deviates from this DNA's translation at residue 12, suggesting a read error; the protein here is obtained by translating the DNA. The chain employs TRDV2 and TRDJ1; 12 nucleotides match TRDD3. V shed 3 bases and J 8 bases; nucleotides not matched to a gene: 9. From germline, CDR1 is GEAIGNYY and CDR2 EKD. CDR3 size: 15 residues. The DNA for the CDR3 is TGTGCCTGTGACCCCCTGGGGGATACGCCAGGGAAACTCATCTTT. Residues: CACDPLGDTPGKLIF.

Details on this clone: This DNA translates differently at residue 5 from the TCRdb protein, which is that of a much larger clone; a read error is likely, and the protein shown is the DNA's own translation. The V gene is TRDV2, the J gene TRDJ1, with 7 bases fitting TRDD3. CDR1 is GEAIGNYY and CDR2 is EKD in the germline V gene. V gave up 1 base and J gave up 4 bases; unmatched junction bases: 5. The CDR3 is 14 amino acids. The CDR3 is CACDTLGAVDKLIF. The CDR3, as DNA: TGTGCCTGTGACACGCTGGGGGCCGTCGATAAACTCATCTTT.

This clone was detected a few times. A read error likely explains this, since a far larger clone differs by one base. This sequence joins TRDV2 and TRDJ3, with D possibly being TRDD3 (5 bases). Germline values: CDR1 GEAIGNYY, CDR2 EKD. Trimming cost V 0 bases and J 0 bases, with 26 bases left between them. CDR3 length equals 23 residues. The CDR3: CACDTVLEVTGGTNSWDTRQMFF. CDR3 coding DNA: TGTGCCTGTGACACCGTGTTGGAAGTTACTGGTGGAACAAACTCCTGGGACACCCGACAGATGTTTTTC.

As for this clone: The protein TCRdb lists belongs to a much larger clone and differs from this DNA's translation at residue 9, which points to a read error; the protein shown is made from the DNA. This chain uses TRDV2 with TRDJ1; D might be TRDD3 (6 bases). The germline V gene has CDR1 GEAIGNYY and CDR2 EKD. Trimming removed 4 bases from V and 0 bases from J, with 29 bases in between. The CDR3 covers 20 residues. CDR3 sequence reads: CACEALPLMRRGTYTDKLIF. Written as DNA, the CDR3 is TGTGCCTGTGAAGCCCTCCCCTTGATGCGTAGGGGGACCTACACCGATAAACTCATCTTT.

This clone was seen only a few times. The protein that TCRdb holds for this DNA derives from a much larger clone and differs from the translated DNA at residue 13, which likely indicates a read error; the protein shown here is translated from the DNA. This sequence joins TRDV2 and TRDJ1, with 12 bases fitting TRDD3. Unmatched junction bases numbered 22, after V lost 3 bases and J lost 3 bases. The CDR3 covers 21 residues. In germline, CDR1 is GEAIGNYY, CDR2 EKD. CDR3 DNA: TGTGCCTGTGACCCTATGCGTACTGGGGGATACAGGACTTACGAACCCGATAAACTCATCTTT. Its translation: CACDPMRTGGYRTYEPDKLIF.

Comments on this clone: This sequence is one base from a far larger clone and is likely a read error. Other DNA sequences within the sample encode an identical CDR3. The J gene is TRDJ3, while no V gene call was made; whether TRDD3, the table's D call, matches the DNA was not checked. The CDR3 is 21 amino acids. CDR3 amino acids: CASVPALTGGASSWDTRQMFF. CDR3 coding DNA: TGTGCCTCCGTCCCAGCCCTCACTGGGGGCGCTAGCTCCTGGGACACCCGACAGATGTTTTTC.

Concerning this clone: The protein recorded in TCRdb matches a much larger clone and deviates from this DNA's translation at residue 14, suggesting a read error; the protein here is obtained by translating the DNA. No V gene call was produced; the J gene was TRDJ3; the table's TRDD3 call for D was not verified on the DNA. This CDR3 has 21 residues. CDR3 coding DNA: TGTGCCTCCGTCCCAGCCCTTACTGGGGGCGCTAGCTCCCGGGACACCCGACAGATGTTTTTC. Translating it yields CASVPALTGGASSRDTRQMFF.

This clone is deemed medium-sized. The V and J genes are TRDV1 and TRDJ1, with 8 bases fitting TRDD3. The CDR3 runs 23 residues. J lost 0 bases, V lost 1 base, and 25 bases had no gene match. Germline V gives CDR1 TSWWSYY, CDR2 QGS. In DNA, the CDR3 is TGTGCTCTTGGGGAACGTTACTCACCCAACTGGCGTAACTGGGGGGATTACACCGATAAACTCATCTTT. This gives the protein CALGERYSPNWRNWGDYTDKLIF.

In its sample, this clone was seen a few times. A far larger clone is just one base off, so this is likely a read error. This sample also contains other DNA sequences that code for the same CDR3. This chain connects TRDV2 to TRDJ3; D is perhaps TRDD3 (5 bases). Deletions cut 0 bases from V and 0 bases from J, with 14 bases between. Germline CDR1 GEAIGNYY, CDR2 EKD. This CDR3 comprises 19 residues. CDR3 sequence (DNA): TGTGCCTGTGACACCGGGGGGTTGCGCAGCTCCTGGGACACCCGACAGATGTTTTTC. This codes for CACDTGGLRSSWDTRQMFF.

V is TRDV3 and J is TRDJ1, with D unclear. Trimming pared 0 bases from V and 7 bases from J, leaving 12 bases between. Germline lookup yields CDR1 TVYSNPD and CDR2 GDNSRS (reference sequence). The CDR3 sequence is 12 residues long. Written as DNA, the CDR3 is TGTGCCTTTAGGTTCCAGCCACTTAAACTCATCTTT. Its translation: CAFRFQPLKLIF. The whole variable domain, filled in from reference TRDV3 and TRDJ1, reads CDKVTQSSPDQTVASGSEVVLLCTYDTVYSNPDLFWYRIRPDYSFQFVFYGDNSRSEGADFTQGRFSVKHILTQKAFHLVISPVRTEDSATYYCAFRFQPLKLIFGKGTRVTVEP.

This clone turned up a few times. It differs at one base from a far larger clone, so likely a read error. In the same sample, other DNA sequences code for this CDR3. The rearrangement uses TRDV2 and TRDJ3; D might be TRDD3 (5 bases). Germline loops: CDR1 GEAIGNYY, CDR2 EKD. CDR3 length: 20 residues. The CDR3 region has the DNA TGTGCCTGCGACACCGCGGGGGCGAGGGGGCCCTCCTGGGACACCCGACAGATGTTTTTC. It codes for CACDTAGARGPSWDTRQMFF.

This clone was counted a few times. TCRdb pairs this DNA with a much larger clone's protein that differs at residue 4, likely a read error; the protein shown was translated from the DNA. This chain connects TRDV2 to TRDJ1, with D possibly TRDD3 on 6 matching bases. The CDR3 length is 20 residues. Germline V CDR1 and CDR2: GEAIGNYY, EKD. The CDR3 nucleotides read TGTGCCTGTGGCACCGTGGGAATGAACGCTGGGGTTCCGTACACCGATAAACTCATCTTT. It codes for CACGTVGMNAGVPYTDKLIF.

With respect to this clone: TCRdb's protein, taken from a much larger clone, differs from this DNA's translation at residue 8, likely owing to a read error; the protein displayed comes from the DNA. The chain recombines TRDV1 with TRDJ1; 9 bases match TRDD3. From germline, CDR1 is TSWWSYY and CDR2 QGS. The V gene end was trimmed by 1 base and the J gene end by 0 bases; junction bases not matched to a gene: 18. The CDR3 contains 21 residues. The CDR3 spells CALGERALSFYWGTYTDKLIF. The CDR3 DNA is TGTGCTCTTGGGGAACGGGCCCTCTCCTTTTACTGGGGGACCTACACCGATAAACTCATCTTT.

The chain combines TRDV2 with TRDJ1; the D gene is possibly TRDD3 (5 bases). CDR1 and CDR2 (germline): GEAIGNYY, EKD. Trimming stripped 0 bases from V and 1 base from J, with 20 bases between. This CDR3 has 18 amino acids. Written as DNA, the CDR3 is TGTGCCTGTGACACCGTGAGACTGCTCGGATGGGGCACCGATAAACTCATCTTT. Translated, it gives CACDTVRLLGWGTDKLIF.

Notes on this clone: A far larger clone is just one base off, so this is likely a read error. The same CDR3 also results from other DNA sequences found in this sample. The chain recombines TRDV2 with TRDJ1, with 10 bases that match TRDD3. The length of the CDR3 is 16 residues. Losses at the gene ends were 3 bases for V and 4 bases for J; bases not matched to a gene: 10. From germline, CDR1 is GEAIGNYY and CDR2 EKD. CDR3: CACDEVRGIRSDKLIF. CDR3 coding DNA: TGTGCCTGTGACGAGGTAAGGGGGATACGTAGCGATAAACTCATCTTT.

Concerning this clone itself: The mismatch at residue 4 between this DNA's translation and the TCRdb protein of a much larger clone likely reflects a read error; the protein shown is translated from the DNA. The chain has TRDV2 and TRDJ3, with 10 bases identical to TRDD3. The trim removed 5 bases at V and 2 bases at J, leaving 11 bases unmatched. CDR3 length equals 19 residues. The germline V gene encodes CDR1 GEAIGNYY and CDR2 EKD. This chain's CDR3 is CACGGMGDTPTWDTRQMFF. In nucleotides, the CDR3 is TGTGCCTGTGGCGGCATGGGGGATACCCCAACCTGGGACACCCGACAGATGTTTTTC.

As for this clone: Translating this DNA gives a protein that differs at residue 14 from the TCRdb one, which belongs to a much larger clone; a read error is likely, and the protein shown is this translation. The genes are TRDV2 and TRDJ1; 11 bases align to TRDD3. The V gene end was trimmed by 3 bases and the J gene end by 6 bases; junction bases not matched to a gene: 17. The germline gives CDR1 GEAIGNYY, CDR2 EKD. The CDR3 spans 18 residues. This chain's CDR3 is CACDLLGGGYARTNKLIF. In DNA, the CDR3 is TGTGCCTGTGACCTCCTTGGTGGGGGATACGCTCGGACCAATAAACTCATCTTT.

This clone was picked up a small number of times. TCRdb's listed protein matches a much larger clone and diverges from this DNA's translation at residue 13, likely through a read error; the protein shown comes from the DNA. The V gene is TRDV2, the J gene TRDJ1; 10 bases line up with TRDD3. The CDR3 is made up of 18 amino acids. Germline lookup yields CDR1 GEAIGNYY and CDR2 EKD. With 3 bases clipped from V and 4 bases from J, the junction kept 16 bases outside the gene matches. This CDR3 reads CACDPVLGDPIDIDKLIF. DNA of the CDR3: TGTGCCTGTGACCCGGTACTGGGGGATCCCATTGACATCGATAAACTCATCTTT.

As to this clone: TCRdb lists the protein of a much larger clone for this DNA, which differs at residue 6, so this is likely a read error; the protein given here is translated from the DNA itself. The chain joins TRDV2 to TRDJ1; 11 bases agree with TRDD3. CDR1 GEAIGNYY and CDR2 EKD come from the germline V gene. Trimming removed 0 bases from V and 2 bases from J; junction bases left unmatched: 10. The CDR3 contains 18 residues. In DNA, the CDR3 is TGTGCCTGTGACACCGGTGGGCTGGGGGATACTCGAACCGATAAACTCATCTTT. Protein product: CACDTGGLGDTRTDKLIF.

A note on this clone: The TCRdb protein, from a much larger clone, departs from this DNA's translation at residue 15, likely by read error; the protein shown derives from the DNA. The chain recombines TRDV2 with TRDJ1, with TRDD3 identical over 10 bases. This CDR3 is 18 amino acids long. The germline CDR1 and CDR2 sequences are GEAIGNYY and EKD. The CDR3 reads CACDPIGGYSLDTDILIF. In DNA, the CDR3 is TGTGCCTGTGACCCTATTGGGGGATACTCGTTGGACACCGATATACTCATCTTT.

This clone was found a few times. The TCRdb protein comes from a much larger clone and disagrees with this DNA's translation at residue 17, likely due to a read error; the protein given here is derived from the DNA. V and J are TRDV1 and TRDJ1; 10 bases line up with TRDD3. Looked up from germline, CDR1 is TSWWSYY and CDR2 is QGS. The CDR3 covers 19 residues. CDR3 DNA sequence: TGTGCTCTTGGGGAACTTACCGATGACTGGGGGATGTACACCGATAAACCCATCTTT. It encodes CALGELTDDWGMYTDKPIF.

This clone was found a few times. This sequence is one base from a far larger clone and is likely a read error. The same CDR3 arises from other DNA sequences in this sample as well. V gene TRDV2 combines with J gene TRDJ1; possible D gene TRDD3, 5 bases. Per germline, CDR1 GEAIGNYY and CDR2 EKD. This CDR3 has 14 residues. CDR3 in amino acids: CACDQIHYTDKLIF. In DNA, the CDR3 is TGTGCCTGTGACCAGATACATTACACCGACAAACTCATCTTT.

This clone is hyperexpanded within its sample. The same CDR3 also results from other DNA sequences found in this sample. The chain combines TRDV2 with TRDJ1, with 11 bases that match TRDD3. This CDR3 is 14 amino acids long. Germline V gives CDR1 GEAIGNYY, CDR2 EKD. V trimming: 3 bases; J trimming: 7 bases; junction bases outside the gene matches: 6. The DNA for the CDR3 is TGTGCCTGTGACGCCCTGGGGGATACTGGTAAACTCATCTTT. Residues: CACDALGDTGKLIF.

Details on this clone: TCRdb lists the protein of a much larger clone for this DNA, which differs at residue 16, so this is likely a read error; the protein given here is translated from the DNA itself. The chain is built from TRDV2 and TRDJ1; 12 bases map to TRDD3. In germline, CDR1 is GEAIGNYY, CDR2 EKD. Trimming at V came to 4 bases and at J to 12 bases, leaving 23 bases not matched to a gene. CDR3 length: 18 residues. The CDR3 spells CACDPVLGDTATKSQFIF. CDR3 DNA: TGTGCCTGTGATCCCGTACTGGGGGATACTGCAACCAAATCACAATTCATCTTT.